A single sample is the source of the 28 T cell receptor beta chains below, sequenced in a study of shared clonotypes between healthy human individuals. Assay: immunoSEQ multiplex PCR; the TCRdb copy retains only in-frame clones and omits some. This sample yields some 96,000 clones, of which roughly 45% are seen a single time; more than 12% belongs to the top ten. Specimen: PBMCs. The receptors were sampled from a woman between 35 and 50 years old in good health. Some clones in this sample may be carry-over from other donors' samples.

This clone was picked up many times. The chain has TRBV5-1 and TRBJ2-7; 8 nucleotides line up with TRBD1. The germline gives CDR1 SGHRS, CDR2 YFSETQ. V shed 4 bases and J 5 bases; nucleotides not matched to a gene: 11. The CDR3 consists of 15 residues. The CDR3 DNA is TGCGCCAGCAGCCCCCTGGGCAGGGGGCTCGACGAGCAGTACTTC. Protein: CASSPLGRGLDEQYF.

This chain links TRBV28 with TRBJ1-5, with D unclear. The V gene lost 5 bases and the J gene lost 9 bases, with 17 bases spanning the gap. This CDR3 has 14 residues. Germline-derived CDR1 and CDR2 are MDHEN and SYDVKM. The CDR3 DNA is TGTGCCAGCAGTCTCTCTACCCAATTCGGGCCCCAGCATTTT. It is translated as CASSLSTQFGPQHF.

This chain uses TRBV7-8 with TRBJ2-1; D unclear. Trimming took off 4 bases at V and 5 bases at J, with 12 bases between the two ends. Germline lookup yields CDR1 SGHVS and CDR2 FQNEAQ. The CDR3 contains 14 residues. This chain's CDR3 is CASSWWRLNNEQFF. CDR3 bases: TGTGCCAGCAGCTGGTGGAGACTTAACAATGAGCAGTTCTTC.

The chain is built from TRBV9 and TRBJ2-5, with 14 positions matching TRBD2. The ends lost 0 bases at V and 11 bases at J; junction bases unmatched: 6. CDR1 is SGDLS and CDR2 is YYNGEE in the germline V gene. The CDR3 extends over 15 amino acids. In nucleotides, the CDR3 is TGTGCCAGCAGCGTAGGAGGGACTAGCGGGAGTCAGCAGTACTTC. It codes for CASSVGGTSGSQQYF.

The V and J genes are TRBV28 and TRBJ1-2, with D possibly matching TRBD1 (5 bases). V was shortened by 4 bases and J by 7 bases, with 10 bases between the two germline ends. This CDR3 comprises 12 residues. CDR1 and CDR2 (germline): MDHEN, SYDVKM. The CDR3: CASSSLGVGYTF. The CDR3 bases are TGTGCCAGCAGTTCCTTGGGGGTTGGCTACACCTTC.

This chain connects TRBV19 to TRBJ2-5; no firm D call. The J call may be mistaken, given a closer DNA end match to TRBJ2-7. Looked up from germline, CDR1 is LNHDA and CDR2 is SQIVND (reference sequence). The CDR3 runs to 14 residues. The CDR3 sequence is CASSIQWGRVEQYF. The CDR3 DNA is TGTGCCAGTAGTATACAGTGGGGTCGGGTCGAGCAGTACTTC.

V usage is TRBV10-3 and J usage is TRBJ1-2; a possible D gene is TRBD1 (5 bases). CDR3 length: 13 amino acids. CDR1 is ENHRY and CDR2 is SYGVKD in the germline V gene. The ends were cut back, 0 bases at V and 8 bases at J, with 10 bases in the middle. CDR3: CAISESPEGGYTF. The DNA for the CDR3 is TGTGCCATCAGTGAGTCGCCCGAGGGGGGCTACACCTTC.

This clone has more than one count but fewer than ten. The chain carries TRBV7-2 and TRBJ1-2; D might be TRBD1 (6 bases). The V end lost 5 bases, the J end lost 5 bases, and 18 bases lay between the germline ends. CDR1 and CDR2 (germline): SGHTA, FQGNSA. CDR3 size: 15 residues. CDR3 sequence: CASSLGPSGAYGYTF. The CDR3 DNA sequence: TGTGCCAGCAGCCTCGGACCGTCAGGGGCTTATGGCTACACCTTC.

The chain employs TRBV7-9 and TRBJ1-2; perhaps TRBD1 as D (6 bases). The CDR3 covers 13 residues. CDR1 SEHNR and CDR2 FQNEAQ come from the germline V gene (reference sequence). Trimming took off 10 bases at V and 2 bases at J, with 14 bases between the two ends. This chain's CDR3 is CATQTQGNYGYTF. The DNA of the CDR3 is TGTGCCACCCAAACACAGGGAAACTATGGCTACACCTTC.

The genes are TRBV6-1 and TRBJ1-5; TRBD1 might be the D (5 bases). The ends were cut back, 5 bases at V and 7 bases at J, with 9 bases in the middle. CDR1 and CDR2 (germline): MNHNS, SASEGT. The CDR3 is 12 amino acids. CDR3 sequence: CASSSREQPQHF. The CDR3 nucleotides read TGTGCCAGCAGTTCCAGGGAACAGCCCCAGCATTTT.

The table lists this clone with many counts. The rearrangement uses TRBV14 and TRBJ2-1; D is ambiguous. The CDR3 runs 12 residues. Germline V gene data show CDR1 as SGHDN and CDR2 as FVKESK. V was pared by 0 bases and J by 13 bases, with 10 bases between. The CDR3 DNA is TGTGCCAGCAGCCAAGAAGGACCTCACCAGTTCTTC. Its protein product is CASSQEGPHQFF. The full variable domain, its missing parts supplied by reference TRBV14 and TRBJ2-1, is EAGVTQFPSHSVIEKGQTVTLRCDPISGHDNLYWYRRVMGKEIKFLLHFVKESKQDESGMPNNRFLAERTGGTYSTLKVQPAELEDSGVYFCASSQEGPHQFFGPGTRLTVL.

The CDR3 region is CASSVEGAGEQYF. DNA for the CDR3: TGTGCCAGCAGCGTGGAGGGGGCGGGAGAGCAGTACTTC. V and J are TRBV9 and TRBJ2-5, with D tentatively TRBD1 or TRBD2 (7 bases each). Germline CDR1 SGDLS, CDR2 YYNGEE. The CDR3 is 13 residues long. Trimming cost V 2 bases and J 11 bases, with 16 bases left between them.

The J gene is TRBJ2-5, the V gene TRBV7-2, with a weak D call TRBD1 (5 bases). Trimming took 6 bases from V and 2 from J, leaving 16 bases between them. The CDR3 is made up of 15 amino acids. Looked up from germline, CDR1 is SGHTA and CDR2 is FQGNSA. The CDR3 region is CASSQGAALQETQYF. DNA of the CDR3: TGTGCCAGCAGTCAAGGGGCGGCTTTACAAGAGACCCAGTACTTC.

To note about this clone: This sequence may be a read error, since a much larger clone differs from it by one base. The rearrangement uses TRBV28 and TRBJ2-5, with D uncertain. Germline V gene data show CDR1 as MDHEN and CDR2 as SYDVKM. V dropped 7 bases and J dropped 4 bases, with 19 bases sitting between them. This CDR3 spans 15 amino acids. The CDR3 loop is CASIPPRQNLETQYF. The CDR3 DNA reads as TGTGCCAGCATCCCCCCCAGGCAGAACCTAGAGACCCAGTACTTC. The whole variable domain, filled in from reference TRBV28 and TRBJ2-5, reads DVKVTQSSRYLVKRTGEKVFLECVQDMDHENMFWYRQDPGLGLRLIYFSYDVKMKEKGDIPEGYSVSREKKERFSLILESASTNQTSMYLCASIPPRQNLETQYFGPGTRLLVL.

This clone rates as medium-sized (0.01 to 0.1%). The sample has other DNA sequences that encode this CDR3 too. The rearrangement uses TRBV7-9 and TRBJ2-1, with TRBD2 identical over 8 bases. CDR1 SEHNR and CDR2 FQNEAQ come from the germline V gene (reference sequence). This CDR3 contains 15 residues. J lost 5 bases, V lost 3 bases, and 6 bases had no gene match. The DNA for the CDR3 is TGTGCCAGCAGCTTCAGAACTAGCGGACACAATGAGCAGTTCTTC. This codes for CASSFRTSGHNEQFF.

V gene TRBV21-1 combines with J gene TRBJ2-5; the table's D gene call, TRBD2, was not cross checked with the DNA. With the DNA end fitting TRBJ2-7 better, the J assignment may be wrong. TRBV21-1 is a listed pseudogene. There are 16 residues in the CDR3. CDR3 residues: CASNLGTSVKSYEQYF. DNA for the CDR3: TGTGCCAGCAATCTGGGGACTAGCGTGAAAAGCTACGAGCAGTACTTC.

This clone was observed a few times. The rearrangement joins TRBV20-1 to TRBJ2-7; unclear D gene. CDR1 DFQATT and CDR2 SNEGSKA come from the germline V gene (reference sequence). CDR3 length: 11 amino acids. The ends were cut back, 6 bases at V and 1 base at J, with 7 bases in the middle. The DNA for the CDR3 is TGCAGTGCGGTTCCTTCCTACGAGCAGTACTTC. Amino acids: CSAVPSYEQYF.

This clone has more than one count but fewer than ten. The gene calls are TRBV28 and TRBJ2-7; D unresolved. Germline V CDR1 and CDR2: MDHEN, SYDVKM. V was trimmed by 2 bases and J by 0 bases, leaving 11 bases between them. This CDR3 is built from 15 residues. The CDR3 loop is CASSLGVPYSYEQYF. In nucleotides, the CDR3 is TGTGCCAGCAGTTTAGGGGTACCATACTCCTACGAGCAGTACTTC.

This clone was found many times. The rearrangement uses TRBV6-1 and TRBJ2-7, with 13 bases aligning to TRBD2. Per the germline V gene, CDR1 is MNHNS and CDR2 is SASEGT. This CDR3 is 14 amino acids long. V was pared by 5 bases and J by 3 bases, with 1 base of the junction left unmatched. CDR3 sequence: CASSRLAGGYEQYF. The DNA for the CDR3 is TGTGCCAGCAGTCGACTAGCGGGAGGCTACGAGCAGTACTTC.

This clone showed up many times. The chain carries TRBV4-1 and TRBJ2-1, with 8 bases lining up with TRBD1. Germline V gene data show CDR1 as MGHRA and CDR2 as YSYEKL. Germline trimming cut 6 bases from V and 4 bases from J; bases unmatched to any gene: 5. The CDR3 length is 14 residues. The CDR3 DNA sequence: TGCGCCAGCAGTGGGGACAGGATGTACAATGAGCAGTTCTTC. Residues: CASSGDRMYNEQFF.

This clone was counted ten times or more. The gene calls are TRBV18 and TRBJ1-4; possibly TRBD1 for D (5 bases). Germline V CDR1 and CDR2: KGHSH, LQKENI. Trimming took 1 base from V and 5 from J, leaving 11 bases between them. The CDR3 extends over 15 amino acids. The CDR3, as DNA: TGTGCCAGCTCACCACAGGGGACTTCAAATGAAAAACTGTTTTTT. Translated, it gives CASSPQGTSNEKLFF.

V and J are TRBV7-9 and TRBJ1-1; a weak D match, TRBD1 (5 bases). V gave up 0 bases and J gave up 3 bases, with 14 bases separating them. CDR1 and CDR2 from the germline V gene are SEHNR and FQNEAQ (reference sequence). The length of the CDR3 is 16 residues. CDR3 residues: CASSLAWGSDHTEAFF. CDR3 nucleotide sequence: TGTGCCAGCAGCTTAGCGTGGGGCAGTGATCACACTGAAGCTTTCTTT.

V and J are TRBV2 and TRBJ2-5; a possible D gene is TRBD2 (6 bases). The end of the DNA fits TRBJ2-7 better, so the J call may be wrong. CDR3 size: 14 residues. Germline V lookup: CDR1 SNHLY, CDR2 FYNNEI. CDR3 loop: CASSDSGRHNEQYF. Written as DNA, the CDR3 is TGTGCCAGCAGCGATTCCGGGAGACACAACGAGCAGTACTTC.

The table lists this clone with a few counts. V usage is TRBV30 and J usage is TRBJ1-1, with 7 bases lining up with TRBD1. The CDR3 is made up of 12 amino acids. CDR1 is GTSNPN and CDR2 is SVGIG in the germline V gene (reference sequence). The junction had 11 bases not matched to a gene; V was cut back by 4 bases and J by 12 bases. DNA for the CDR3: TGTGCCTGGAAGGGAGGGGACAGTACATCTTTCTTT. This sequence encodes CAWKGGDSTSFF.

CDR3: CASSTESNEQFF. The CDR3 DNA reads as TGTGCCAGCAGTACGGAAAGCAATGAGCAGTTCTTC. The chain couples TRBV2 to TRBJ2-1; D is undetermined. V was cut by 5 bases and J by 6 bases, with 8 bases left in between. Looked up from germline, CDR1 is SNHLY and CDR2 is FYNNEI. CDR3 length: 12 residues.

This clone was picked up a small number of times. The V gene is TRBV19, the J gene TRBJ1-4, with 7 bases aligning to TRBD1. Germline values: CDR1 LNHDA, CDR2 SQIVND (reference sequence). The ends lost 5 bases at V and 8 bases at J; junction bases unmatched: 11. This CDR3 is built from 15 residues. The CDR3 sequence is CASSSFGTASEKLFF. CDR3 coding DNA: TGTGCCAGTAGTTCCTTTGGGACAGCCTCCGAAAAACTGTTTTTT.

The chain uses TRBV9 and TRBJ2-7; possibly TRBD1 for D (5 bases). The CDR3 sequence is 15 residues long. Between the trimmed V and J ends, which lost 0 bases and 5 bases, there was a span of 15 bases. Germline-derived CDR1 and CDR2 are SGDLS and YYNGEE. Here the CDR3 reads CASSVAPTELDEQYF. In nucleotides, the CDR3 is TGTGCCAGCAGCGTAGCTCCGACAGAGCTGGACGAGCAGTACTTC.

Only one count was recorded for this clone. The chain employs TRBV7-8 and TRBJ2-1, with D possibly being TRBD2 (6 bases). Trimming took 5 bases from V and 8 from J, leaving 16 bases between them. CDR1 is SGHVS, CDR2 FQNEAQ, per germline. The CDR3 spans 14 residues. CDR3 in amino acids: CASSPGDSDDEQFF. DNA for the CDR3: TGTGCCAGCAGCCCGGGAGACTCTGATGATGAGCAGTTCTTC.